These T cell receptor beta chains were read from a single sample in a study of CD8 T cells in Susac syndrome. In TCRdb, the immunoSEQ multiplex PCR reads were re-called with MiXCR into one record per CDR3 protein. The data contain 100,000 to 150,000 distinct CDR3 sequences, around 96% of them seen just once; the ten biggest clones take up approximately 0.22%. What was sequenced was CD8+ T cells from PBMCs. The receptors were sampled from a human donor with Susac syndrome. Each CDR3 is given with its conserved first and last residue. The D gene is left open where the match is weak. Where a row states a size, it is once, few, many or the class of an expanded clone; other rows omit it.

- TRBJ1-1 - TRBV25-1 CASSSLGRSTEAFF TGTGCCAGCAGCTCGCTCGGCAGGAGCACTGAAGCTTTCTTT
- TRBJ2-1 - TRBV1 CTSSQEKDNEQFF TGCACCAGCAGCCAAGAGAAGGACAATGAGCAGTTCTTC
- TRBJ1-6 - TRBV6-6 CASSYGGDWASPLHF TGTGCCAGCAGTTACGGAGGGGATTGGGCCTCACCCCTCCACTTT
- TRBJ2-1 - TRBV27 CASSTRGYNEQFF TGTGCCAGCAGTACGCGAGGGTACAATGAGCAGTTCTTC
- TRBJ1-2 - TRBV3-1 CASSPAGNSYGYTF TGTGCCAGCAGCCCGGCAGGGAATAGCTATGGCTACACCTTC
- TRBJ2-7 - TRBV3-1 CASSPSPDRLQTYEQYF TGTGCCAGCAGCCCTTCCCCAGACAGATTACAGACCTACGAGCAGTACTTC
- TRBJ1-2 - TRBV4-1 CASNLDRKTNYGYTF TGCGCCAGCAACCTAGACCGCAAGACTAACTATGGCTACACCTTC
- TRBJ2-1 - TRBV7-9 CASSLGVGVLGNEQFF TGTGCCAGCAGCTTAGGGGTCGGGGTTCTGGGCAATGAGCAGTTCTTC
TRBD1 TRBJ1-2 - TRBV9 CASADEGQGAPGYGYTF TGTGCCAGCGCGGACGAGGGACAGGGGGCGCCGGGCTATGGCTACACCTTC
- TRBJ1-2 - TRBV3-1 CASSQITGDYGYTF TGTGCCAGCAGCCAGATAACAGGAGACTATGGCTACACCTTC
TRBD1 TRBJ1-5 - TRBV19 CASSIDRDRTNQPQHF TGTGCCAGTAGTATTGACCGGGACAGAACAAATCAGCCCCAGCATTTT
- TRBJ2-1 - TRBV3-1 CASSPGLSFEQFF TGTGCCAGCAGCCCGGGCTTGTCTTTTGAGCAGTTCTTC
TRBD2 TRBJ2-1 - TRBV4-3 CASSQDVGGRKSNEQFF TGCGCCAGCAGCCAAGACGTCGGCGGGAGAAAGTCCAATGAGCAGTTCTTC
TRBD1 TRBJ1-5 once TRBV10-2 CASGGTENQPQHF TGCGCCAGCGGCGGGACAGAAAATCAGCCCCAGCATTTT
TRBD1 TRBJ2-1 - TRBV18 CASSPKGQGYNEQFF TGTGCCAGCTCACCCAAGGGACAGGGATACAATGAGCAGTTCTTC
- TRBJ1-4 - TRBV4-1 CASSQSSGGEKLFF TGCGCCAGCAGCCAATCCTCTGGTGGGGAAAAACTGTTTTTT
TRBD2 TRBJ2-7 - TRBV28 CASTPGGTSYEQYF TGTGCCAGCACCCCGGGGGGAACTTCCTACGAGCAGTACTTC
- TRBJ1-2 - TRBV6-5 CASSQYTGKRGGYTF TGTGCCAGCAGTCAATATACAGGGAAAAGGGGTGGCTACACCTTC
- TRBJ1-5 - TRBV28 CASSLGFVGVPNQPQHF TGTGCCAGCAGTTTGGGGTTTGTTGGGGTCCCGAATCAGCCCCAGCATTTT
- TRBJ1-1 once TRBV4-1 CASSQWNSGGSEAFF TGCGCCAGCAGCCAATGGAACAGCGGAGGGTCTGAAGCTTTCTTT
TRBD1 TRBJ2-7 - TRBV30 CAWSVWDRSYEQYF TGTGCCTGGAGTGTCTGGGACAGGTCCTACGAGCAGTACTTC
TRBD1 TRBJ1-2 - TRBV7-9 CASSLDRGLRISYTF TGTGCCAGCAGCTTAGACAGGGGTTTGAGGATTAGCTACACCTTC
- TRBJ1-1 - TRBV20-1 CSARAQRDIITEAFF TGCAGTGCTAGGGCCCAAAGGGACATCATCACTGAAGCTTTCTTT
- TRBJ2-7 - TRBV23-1 CASSQPTRGSSYEQYF TGCGCCAGCAGTCAGCCGACTAGGGGTAGCTCCTACGAGCAGTACTTC
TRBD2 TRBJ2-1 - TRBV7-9 CASSTSGGHSYNEQFF TGTGCCAGCAGCACTAGCGGGGGTCACTCCTACAATGAGCAGTTCTTC
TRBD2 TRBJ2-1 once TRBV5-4 CASSPTGLAIYNEQFF TGTGCCAGCAGCCCAACGGGACTAGCGATCTACAATGAGCAGTTCTTC
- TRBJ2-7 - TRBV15 CATSTLAGYEQYF TGTGCCACCAGCACCCTAGCAGGGTACGAGCAGTACTTC
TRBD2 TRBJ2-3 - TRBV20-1 CSAVWRGGPSTDTQYF TGCAGTGCTGTGTGGCGGGGGGGCCCTAGCACAGATACGCAGTATTTT
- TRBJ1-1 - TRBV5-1 CASSFTGTEAFF TGCGCCAGCAGCTTTACTGGCACTGAAGCTTTCTTT
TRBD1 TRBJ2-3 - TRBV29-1 CSVEGTDSTDTQYF TGCAGCGTTGAGGGGACAGATAGCACAGATACGCAGTATTTT
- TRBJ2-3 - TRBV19 CASSLHLRNTQYF TGTGCCAGTAGTCTCCACCTACGGAATACGCAGTATTTT
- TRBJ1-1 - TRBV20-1 CSAGPRGVEAFF TGCAGTGCCGGGCCACGGGGGGTTGAAGCTTTCTTT
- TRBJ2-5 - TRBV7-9 CASSLPGLRETQYF TGTGCCAGCAGCTTGCCGGGACTCAGAGAGACCCAGTACTTC
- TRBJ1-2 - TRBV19 CASSSGHRDYGYTF TGTGCCAGTAGTTCGGGACATCGGGACTATGGCTACACCTTC
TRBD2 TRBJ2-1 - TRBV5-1 CASSLETGLARPPNEQFF TGCGCCAGCAGCTTGGAGACCGGACTAGCAAGGCCGCCCAATGAGCAGTTCTTC
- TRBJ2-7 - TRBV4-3 CASSQTRTELSSYEQYF TGCGCCAGCAGCCAAACCCGGACGGAGTTGAGCTCCTACGAGCAGTACTTC
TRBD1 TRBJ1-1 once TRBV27 CASSFGTGNTEAFF TGTGCCAGCAGTTTCGGGACAGGGAACACTGAAGCTTTCTTT
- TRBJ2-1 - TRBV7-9 CASPENGPLSYNEQFF TGTGCCAGCCCCGAGAACGGGCCCCTTTCCTACAATGAGCAGTTCTTC
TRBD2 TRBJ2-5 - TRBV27 CASSEGSGALETQYF TGTGCCAGCAGCGAAGGTAGCGGGGCCCTGGAGACCCAGTACTTC
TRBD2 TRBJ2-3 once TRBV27 CASSLLAGGPTSTDTQYF TGTGCCAGCAGTTTATTAGCGGGAGGGCCGACGAGCACAGATACGCAGTATTTT
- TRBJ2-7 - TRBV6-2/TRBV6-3 CASSITEVDEQYF TGTGCCAGCAGCATCACGGAAGTTGACGAGCAGTACTTC
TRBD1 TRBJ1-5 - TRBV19 CASSGPGTGFYSNQPQHF TGTGCCAGTAGCGGCCCCGGGACAGGATTTTATAGCAATCAGCCCCAGCATTTT
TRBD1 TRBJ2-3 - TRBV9 CASSVVPGGATDTQYF TGTGCCAGCAGCGTAGTCCCAGGGGGAGCGACAGATACGCAGTATTTT
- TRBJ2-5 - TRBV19 CASSTADQETQYF TGTGCCAGTAGTACGGCTGACCAAGAGACCCAGTACTTC
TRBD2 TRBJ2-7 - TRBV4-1 CASSHPSGRATNEQYF TGCGCCAGCAGCCACCCTAGCGGGAGAGCTACTAACGAGCAGTACTTC
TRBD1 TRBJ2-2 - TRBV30 CAWRADRGGRTGELFF TGTGCCTGGAGGGCAGACAGGGGCGGAAGAACCGGGGAGCTGTTTTTT
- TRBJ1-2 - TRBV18 CASSPLPGRSGGYTF TGTGCCAGCTCACCACTCCCGGGGAGATCGGGCGGCTACACCTTC
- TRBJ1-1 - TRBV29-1 CSVEDPLINTEAFF TGCAGCGTTGAAGACCCCCTCATAAACACTGAAGCTTTCTTT
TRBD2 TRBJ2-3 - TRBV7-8 CASSYDLFGGTDTQYF TGTGCCAGCAGCTATGATTTGTTCGGGGGGACAGATACGCAGTATTTT
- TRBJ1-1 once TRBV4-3 CASSNHLRGNTEAFF TGCGCCAGCAGCAACCACCTCAGGGGGAACACTGAAGCTTTCTTT
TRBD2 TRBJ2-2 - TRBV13 CASSPTGLAGRNTGELFF TGTGCCAGCAGCCCAACGGGACTAGCGGGGAGGAACACCGGGGAGCTGTTTTTT
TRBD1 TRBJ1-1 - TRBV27 CASSWEGARDTEAFF TGTGCCAGCAGTTGGGAGGGGGCGCGGGACACTGAAGCTTTCTTT
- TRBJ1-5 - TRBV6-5 CASQGGGNQPQHF TGTGCCAGTCAGGGAGGGGGGAATCAGCCCCAGCATTTT
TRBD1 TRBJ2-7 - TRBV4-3 CASSQADRAGEQYF TGCGCCAGCAGCCAAGCGGACAGGGCGGGAGAGCAGTACTTC
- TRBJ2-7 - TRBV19 CASSIALQNYEQYF TGTGCCAGTAGTATAGCGCTCCAGAACTACGAGCAGTACTTC
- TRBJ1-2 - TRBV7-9 CASSKLAGSYGYTF TGTGCCAGCAGCAAGCTGGCAGGTTCATATGGCTACACCTTC
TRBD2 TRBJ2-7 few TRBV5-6 CASSLGGGSYEQYF TGTGCCAGCAGCTTGGGAGGCGGGAGCTACGAGCAGTACTTC
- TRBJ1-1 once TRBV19 CASVSGFNTEAFF TGTGCCAGCGTTAGCGGCTTTAACACTGAAGCTTTCTTT
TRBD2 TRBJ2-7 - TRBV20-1 CSARSGGDSYEQYF TGCAGTGCTAGAAGCGGGGGAGACTCCTACGAGCAGTACTTC